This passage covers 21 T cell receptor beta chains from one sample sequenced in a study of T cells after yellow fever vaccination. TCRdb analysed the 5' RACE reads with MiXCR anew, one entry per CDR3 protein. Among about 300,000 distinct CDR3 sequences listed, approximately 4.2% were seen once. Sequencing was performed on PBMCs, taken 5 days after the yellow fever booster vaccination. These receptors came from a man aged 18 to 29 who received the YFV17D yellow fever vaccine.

CDR3 nucleotides: TGTGCCAGCAGCTTTGGGGGGGCCCGCAATGAGCAGTTCTTC. This translates into CASSFGGARNEQFF. The rearrangement joins TRBV5-5 to TRBJ2-1; D perhaps matches TRBD2 (7 bases). The CDR3 sequence is 14 residues long. Germline CDR1 is SGHKS and CDR2 is YYEKEE (reference sequence). Between the trimmed V and J ends, which lost 2 bases and 6 bases, there was a span of 12 bases.

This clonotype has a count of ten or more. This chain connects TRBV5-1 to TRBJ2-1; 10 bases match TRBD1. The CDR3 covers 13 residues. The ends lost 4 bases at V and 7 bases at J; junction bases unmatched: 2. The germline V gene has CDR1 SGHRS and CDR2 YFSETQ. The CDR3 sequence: CASSPDRGNEQFF. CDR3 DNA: TGCGCCAGCAGCCCGGACAGGGGGAATGAGCAGTTCTTC.

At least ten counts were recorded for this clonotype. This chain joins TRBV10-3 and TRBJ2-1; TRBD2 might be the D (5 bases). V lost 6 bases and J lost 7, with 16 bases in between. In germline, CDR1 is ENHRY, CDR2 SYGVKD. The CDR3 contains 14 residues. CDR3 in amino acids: CAIRDPRRVNEQFF. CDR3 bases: TGTGCCATCAGAGACCCACGGCGGGTGAATGAGCAGTTCTTC.

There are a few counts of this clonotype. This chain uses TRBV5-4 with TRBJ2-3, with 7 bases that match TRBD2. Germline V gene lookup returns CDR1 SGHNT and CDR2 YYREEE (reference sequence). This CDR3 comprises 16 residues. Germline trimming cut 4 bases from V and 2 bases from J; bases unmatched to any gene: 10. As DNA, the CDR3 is TGTGCCAGCAGCCTCGATGGGCGGGGGATCACAGATACGCAGTATTTT. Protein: CASSLDGRGITDTQYF. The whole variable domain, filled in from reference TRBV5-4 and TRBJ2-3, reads ETGVTQSPTHLIKTRGQQVTLRCSSQSGHNTVSWYQQALGQGPQFIFQYYREEENGRGNFPPRFSGLQFPNYSSELNVNALELDDSALYLCASSLDGRGITDTQYFGPGTRLTVL.

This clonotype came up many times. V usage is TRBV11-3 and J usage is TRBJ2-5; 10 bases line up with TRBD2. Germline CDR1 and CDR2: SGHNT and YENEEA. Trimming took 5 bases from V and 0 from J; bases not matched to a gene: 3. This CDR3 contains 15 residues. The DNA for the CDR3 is TGTGCCAGCAGCCGTCTAGCGGGGGACCAAGAGACCCAGTACTTC. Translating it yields CASSRLAGDQETQYF.

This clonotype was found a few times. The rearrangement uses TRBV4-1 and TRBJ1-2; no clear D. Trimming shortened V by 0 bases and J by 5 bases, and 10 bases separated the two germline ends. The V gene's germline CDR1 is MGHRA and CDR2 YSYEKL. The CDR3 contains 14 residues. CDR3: CASSQDQSYYGYTF. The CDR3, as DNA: TGCGCCAGCAGCCAAGATCAGTCCTATTATGGCTACACCTTC.

The CDR3 nucleotides read TGTGCCGGAAGCCAGGGATCTTGGGAGCAGTACTTC. Residues: CAGSQGSWEQYF. J is TRBJ2-7 and V is TRBV30, with D tentatively TRBD1 (5 bases). V gave up 8 bases and J gave up 7 bases, with 18 bases separating them. The CDR3 is 12 residues long. The germline gives CDR1 GTSNPN, CDR2 SVGIG (reference sequence).

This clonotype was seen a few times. The CDR3 sequence: CASSAQGAAYNEQFF. CDR3 DNA sequence: TGTGCCAGCAGCGCCCAGGGGGCCGCCTACAATGAGCAGTTCTTC. The chain couples TRBV9 to TRBJ2-1; 8 bases are a match to TRBD1. This CDR3 comprises 15 residues. Germline V CDR1 and CDR2: SGDLS, YYNGEE. The V segment lost 3 bases and the J segment 2 bases; nucleotides outside the gene matches: 4.

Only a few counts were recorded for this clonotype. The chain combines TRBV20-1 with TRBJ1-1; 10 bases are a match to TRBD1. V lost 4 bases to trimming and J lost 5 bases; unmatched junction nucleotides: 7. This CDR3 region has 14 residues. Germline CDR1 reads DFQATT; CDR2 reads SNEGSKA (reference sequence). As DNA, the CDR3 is TGCAGTGCTACGCCCGACAGGGGGCAGACTGAAGCTTTCTTT. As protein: CSATPDRGQTEAFF.

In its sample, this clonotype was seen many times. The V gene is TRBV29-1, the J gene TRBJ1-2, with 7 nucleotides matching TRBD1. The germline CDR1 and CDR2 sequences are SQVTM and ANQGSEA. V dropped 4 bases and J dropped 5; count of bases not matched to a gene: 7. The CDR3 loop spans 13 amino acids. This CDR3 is CSVGGGASYGYTF. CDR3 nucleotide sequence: TGCAGCGTTGGAGGGGGCGCGAGTTATGGCTACACCTTC.

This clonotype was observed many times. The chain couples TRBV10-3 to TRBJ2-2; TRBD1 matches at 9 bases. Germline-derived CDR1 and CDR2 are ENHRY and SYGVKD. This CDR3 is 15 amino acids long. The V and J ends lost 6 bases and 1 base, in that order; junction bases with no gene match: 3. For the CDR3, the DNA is TGTGCCATCAGCCCGGGACAGGGGAACACCGGGGAGCTGTTTTTT. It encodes CAISPGQGNTGELFF.

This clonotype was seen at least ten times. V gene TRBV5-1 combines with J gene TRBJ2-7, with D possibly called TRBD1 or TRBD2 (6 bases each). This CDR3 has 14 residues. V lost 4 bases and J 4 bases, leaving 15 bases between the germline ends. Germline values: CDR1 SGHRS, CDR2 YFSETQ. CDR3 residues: CASSPHREAYEQYF. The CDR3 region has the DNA TGCGCCAGCAGCCCACACAGGGAGGCGTACGAGCAGTACTTC.

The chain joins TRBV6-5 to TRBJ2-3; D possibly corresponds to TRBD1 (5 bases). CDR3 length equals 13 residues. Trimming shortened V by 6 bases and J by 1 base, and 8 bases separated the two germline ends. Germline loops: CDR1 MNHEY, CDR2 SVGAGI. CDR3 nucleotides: TGTGCCAGCAGGACGACAGGCACAGATACGCAGTATTTT. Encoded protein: CASRTTGTDTQYF.

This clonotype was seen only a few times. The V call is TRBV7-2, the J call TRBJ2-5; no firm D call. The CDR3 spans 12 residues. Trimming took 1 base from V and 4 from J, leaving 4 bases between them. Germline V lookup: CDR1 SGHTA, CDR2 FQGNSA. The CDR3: CASSLVVETQYF. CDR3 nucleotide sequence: TGTGCCAGCAGCTTAGTAGTAGAGACCCAGTACTTC.

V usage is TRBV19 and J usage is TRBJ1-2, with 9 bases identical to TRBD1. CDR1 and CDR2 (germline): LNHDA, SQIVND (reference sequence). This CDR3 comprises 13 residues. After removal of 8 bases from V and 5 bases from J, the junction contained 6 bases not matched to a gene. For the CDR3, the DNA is TGTGCCAGTCACGACAGGGGGTCTTATGGCTACACCTTC. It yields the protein CASHDRGSYGYTF.

The CDR3 nucleotides read TGTGCCACCAGCAGAGGAATCGGGACAGGGTCCTACGAGCAGTACGTC. This encodes CATSRGIGTGSYEQYV. The chain couples TRBV15 to TRBJ2-7; 9 bases are a match to TRBD1. The CDR3 loop spans 16 amino acids. Looked up from germline, CDR1 is LNHNV and CDR2 is YYDKDF (reference sequence). V trimming: 1 base; J trimming: 1 base; junction bases outside the gene matches: 5.

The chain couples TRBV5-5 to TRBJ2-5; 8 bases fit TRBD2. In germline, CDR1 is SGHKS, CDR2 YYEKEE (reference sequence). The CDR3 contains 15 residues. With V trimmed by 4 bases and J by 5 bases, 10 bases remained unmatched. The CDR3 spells CASSLDGGAGETQYF. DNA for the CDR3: TGTGCCAGCAGCCTCGACGGGGGGGCCGGTGAGACCCAGTACTTC.

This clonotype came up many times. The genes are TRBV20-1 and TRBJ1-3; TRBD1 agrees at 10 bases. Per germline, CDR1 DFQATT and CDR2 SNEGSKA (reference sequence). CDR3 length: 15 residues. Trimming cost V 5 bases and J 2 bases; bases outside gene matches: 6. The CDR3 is CSALTTGGPGNTIYF. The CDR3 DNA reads TGCAGTGCTCTGACGACAGGGGGCCCTGGAAACACCATATATTTT.

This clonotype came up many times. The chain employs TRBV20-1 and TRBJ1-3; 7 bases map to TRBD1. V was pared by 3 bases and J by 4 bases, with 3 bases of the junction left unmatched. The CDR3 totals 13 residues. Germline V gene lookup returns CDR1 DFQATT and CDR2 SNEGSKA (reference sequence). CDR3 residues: CSARGGQGNTIYF. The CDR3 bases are TGCAGTGCTAGGGGGGGACAGGGAAACACCATATATTTT.

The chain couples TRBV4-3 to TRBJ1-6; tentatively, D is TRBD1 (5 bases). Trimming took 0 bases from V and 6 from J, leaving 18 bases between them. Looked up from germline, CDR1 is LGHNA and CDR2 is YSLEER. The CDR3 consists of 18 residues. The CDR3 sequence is CASSQEFYRPSVNSPLHF. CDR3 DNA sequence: TGCGCCAGCAGCCAAGAGTTTTACAGGCCCTCTGTTAATTCACCCCTCCACTTT.

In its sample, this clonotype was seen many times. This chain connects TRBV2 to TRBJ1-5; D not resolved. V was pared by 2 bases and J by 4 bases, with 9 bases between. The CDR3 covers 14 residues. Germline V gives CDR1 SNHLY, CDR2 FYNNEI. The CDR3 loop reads CASSEIGFNQPQHF. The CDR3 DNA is TGTGCCAGCAGTGAAATCGGGTTTAATCAGCCCCAGCATTTT.